The entry that follows covers one T cell receptor beta chain sequence. The target of this receptor is not known. The input lacks base qualities; no much larger clone sits a single base away. Measured from the cysteine to the phenylalanine, the CDR3 is 14 residues long. CDR3 DNA only is kept here, 42 bases in frame from base 1. The germline V gene encodes CDR1 MGHDK and CDR2 SYGVNS. A distance of 20 bases separates the germline ends of V and J, which lose 8 bases and 8 bases respectively. This record belongs to a study of Ad26.COV2.S vaccination and SARS-CoV-2 variants (dated by TCRdb to the early 2020s). General notes on the study: Vaccine-arm donors came from COV1001, a multicentre, randomized, double-blind, placebo-controlled phase I-IIa trial of Ad26.COV2.S in healthy adults. Ad26.COV2.S was given intramuscularly at 5x10^10 or 1x10^11 viral particles, as a single shot or as two shots 56 days apart. Trial participants were randomized into five groups of five, in which low-dose or high-dose Ad26.COV2.S was given once or twice, or placebo was given on both occasions. Blinding of investigators to trial group allocation was maintained during experiments and outcome assessment. The specificity and breadth of SARS-CoV-2-reactive T cell receptors after Ad26.COV2.S vaccination were assessed by TCRbeta repertoire sequencing. The TCR-sequenced set comprised about 30 samples: around 20 Ad26.COV2.S vaccine recipients, 5 placebo recipients and 8 SARS-CoV-2 convalescent individuals. The paper as a whole reports these results and caveats: Ad26.COV2.S recipients had higher spike-specific TCR breadth than placebo recipients (P = 0.0014). According to the authors, total T cell responses may have been underestimated by the TCR breadth and depth analyses. Non-spike TCR breadth was comparable between vaccine and placebo recipients, consistent with the vaccine containing only spike. The study was not powered to compare responses between vaccine doses or regimens. After vaccination, substantial breadth of spike-specific CD8+ and CD4+ T cell responses was reported.

The immunoSEQ Assay was the method used to sequence TCRbeta CDR3 regions. After extraction, genomic DNA underwent amplification by bias-controlled multiplex PCR, followed by high-throughput sequencing. In the paper's pipeline: To quantify the absolute abundance of each unique TCRbeta CDR3 region, sequences were collapsed and filtered. T cell fraction was estimated by normalizing TCRbeta template counts to usable DNA, which was measured by amplifying reference genes present in all nucleated cells. Repertoire TCRs were annotated as SARS-CoV-2-specific when V gene, CDR3 amino acid sequence and J gene were exactly matched to a known reactive TCR set. The reference SARS-CoV-2 TCR set came from MIRA and was filtered for enrichment in COVID-19-positive ImmuneCODE repertoires, removing public or cross-reactive TCRs. Using the MIRA antigens, annotated TCRs were further analysed by specific ORF or by position within an ORF. Depth was the summed frequency of annotated unique rearrangements, while breadth was defined as annotated unique rearrangements over total unique productive rearrangements. TCR breadth was compared between groups using two-sided Wilcoxon rank-sum tests. Imported from immuneACCESS, the table was reduced by TCRdb to in-frame sequences with V and J called. These copies leave out some clones; in studies compared against another copy, an unresolved V gene accounts for under half, and the cause of the remainder is not known. That table supplies the V and J calls and clone size; D and trimming were determined from the DNA. In this sample the table shows about 420,000 clones, over 75% of which occur a single time. Clones ranked in the top ten supply about 3.5% of the sample.

The treatment or condition label, as the study defines it: around 19 received Ad26.COV2.S at low or high dose, single or two shots; 5 received placebo; per-sample allocation not given. For vaccine and placebo recipients, the sequenced repertoires came from samples collected on day 63 after the first injection. In Cohort 1b, 20 to 25 adults aged 18-55 years were enrolled at a single site in Boston, USA, between 29 July and 7 August 2020. Ad26.COV2.S was a replication-incompetent adenovirus type 26 vector expressing a prefusion-stabilized SARS-CoV-2 spike protein from the original Wuhan strain. The chain couples TRBV25-1 to TRBJ2-3; TRBD2 might be the D gene, on 6 matching bases. The material was peripheral blood, obtained in a trial of Ad26.COV2.S vaccine versus placebo. This TCR derives from a person aged 18-65 years who received the Ad26.COV2.S COVID-19 vaccine or a placebo. Here the CDR3 is given as CASSPGVRAVTQYF. The DNA is as follows: TGTGCCAGCTCCCCGGGGGTGAGAGCGGTTACGCAGTATTTT.